The rows below give T cell receptor beta chains drawn from one sample of a study of immune evolution from preneoplasia to lung adenocarcinoma. Some clones are missing from TCRdb's copy, which holds only in-frame ones; the method was immunoSEQ multiplex PCR. This table has fewer than 5,000 clones, around 78% appearing once. Material: FFPE adjacent normal lung tissue. All receptors come from an older donor with lung adenocarcinoma. Both conserved end residues are trimmed from each CDR3. The D gene is left open where the match is weak.

>TRBV5-1|TRBJ2-1|NA
ASSLDGRGDNEQF
>TRBV6-5|TRBJ2-3|TRBD2
ASSSGGTDTQY
>TRBV6-4|TRBJ2-1|NA
ATPPRTPNNEQF
>TRBV13|TRBJ2-7|TRBD2
ASSLALAGAYEQY
>TRBV6-1|TRBJ2-1|TRBD2
ASIQAGADNEQF
>TRBV5-6|TRBJ1-4|TRBD1
ASSLFGTGDLGGEKLF
>TRBV15|TRBJ2-2|TRBD2
ATSRADSGRARAGELF
>TRBV7-6|TRBJ1-1|NA
ASSSGWNTEAF
>TRBV19|TRBJ1-5|NA
ASSMRGENGPNQPQH
>TRBV5-1|TRBJ2-7|NA
ASSLGIGGYEQY
>TRBV19|TRBJ1-2|TRBD1
ASSPQAQGAGYGYT
>TRBV14|TRBJ2-1|NA
ASSPMRAGFISEQF
>TRBV6-5|TRBJ2-1|TRBD2
ASSSTLAGGYNEQF
>TRBV7-9|TRBJ1-4|NA
ASSLVGPRPGNEKLF
>TRBV11-1|TRBJ2-7|NA
ASSPRVSSYEQY
>TRBV19|TRBJ1-5|TRBD1
ASSPPGQGTNQPQH
>TRBV5-1|TRBJ2-7|NA
ASSYGPNYEQY
>TRBV2|TRBJ1-1|NA
ASGWAEQGGTEAF
>TRBV29-1|TRBJ1-2|NA
SVDRETGGYT
>TRBV21-1|TRBJ1-1|NA
ASDGEAF
>TRBV10-2|TRBJ2-3|TRBD2
ASSLAGGTDTQY
>TRBV30|TRBJ1-2|NA
AWSDPGMGYGYT
>TRBV5-6|TRBJ2-7|NA
ASSLAYLRYEQY
>TRBV27|TRBJ1-1|NA
ASHTGQNTEAF
>TRBV14|TRBJ2-7|NA
ASSRHTDFSYEQY
>TRBV5-1|TRBJ1-1|TRBD1
ASSLLPEGANTEAF
>TRBV27|TRBJ1-5|NA
ASSFLGADQPQH
>TRBV5-1|TRBJ2-7|NA
ASSWTYEQY
>TRBV12-5|TRBJ1-3|NA
ASGPQGIGGNTIY
>TRBV5-4|TRBJ2-7|TRBD2
ASSLAGSLYEQY
>TRBV21-1|TRBJ2-7|NA
ASSKEEETYEQY
>TRBV2|TRBJ2-7|NA
ASSPPGISYEQY
>TRBV14|TRBJ2-7|NA
ASSHTGPRGEQY
>TRBV2|TRBJ1-2|NA
ASSDLRSGGYT
>TRBV7-6|TRBJ2-3|NA
ASSPGGGTDTQY
>TRBV6-1|TRBJ1-4|NA
ASSEGQGRSEKLF
>TRBV7-9|TRBJ2-5|NA
ASSLGVRKETQY
>TRBV5-6|TRBJ1-2|NA
ASSSTAITYGYT
>TRBV5-8|TRBJ2-7|NA
ASTPQGSGSSYEQY
>TRBV27|TRBJ2-7|NA
ASSFQPRSYEQY